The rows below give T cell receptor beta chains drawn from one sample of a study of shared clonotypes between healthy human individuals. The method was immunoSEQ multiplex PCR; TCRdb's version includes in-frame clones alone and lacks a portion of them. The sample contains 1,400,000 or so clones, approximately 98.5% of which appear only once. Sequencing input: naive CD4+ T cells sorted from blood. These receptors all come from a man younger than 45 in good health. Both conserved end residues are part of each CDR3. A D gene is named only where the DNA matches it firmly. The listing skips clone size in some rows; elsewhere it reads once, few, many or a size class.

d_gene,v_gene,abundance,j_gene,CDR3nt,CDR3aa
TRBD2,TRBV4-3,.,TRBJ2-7,TGCGCCAGCAGCCAGCTCGGGACTAGGTCCTACGAGCAGTACTTC,CASSQLGTRSYEQYF
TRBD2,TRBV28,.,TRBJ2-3,TGTGCCGGGAGAGGGAGGGTGAAGACAGATACGCAGTATTTT,CAGRGRVKTDTQYF
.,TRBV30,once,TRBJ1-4,TGTGCCTGGAGTACCCGTCTGGGGTTAGAAAAACTGTTTTTT,CAWSTRLGLEKLFF
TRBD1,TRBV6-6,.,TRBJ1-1,TGTGCCAGCAGTTACCAGTACAGGGGAACTGAAGCTTTCTTT,CASSYQYRGTEAFF
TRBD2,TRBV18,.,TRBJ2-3,TGTGCCAGCTCACCGATGTCGGGGTTTACACGGACTAGCGGTACAGATACGCAGTATTTT,CASSPMSGFTRTSGTDTQYF
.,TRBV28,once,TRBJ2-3,TGTGCCAGCAGTTTAACGGGAGTACGGGATACGCAGTATTTT,CASSLTGVRDTQYF
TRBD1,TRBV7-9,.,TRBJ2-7,TGTGCCAGCAGCGGAGACAGGGCAAGGGAGCAGTACTTC,CASSGDRAREQYF
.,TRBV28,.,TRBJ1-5,TGTGCCAGCAGGCCAGCAGGGAATCAGCCCCAGCATTTT,CASRPAGNQPQHF
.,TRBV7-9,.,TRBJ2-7,TGTGCCAGCAGCAACCGGGACACAGCCTACGAGCAGTACTTC,CASSNRDTAYEQYF
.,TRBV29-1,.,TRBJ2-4,TGCAGCGTTGCGTATTCCAAAAACATTCAGTACTTC,CSVAYSKNIQYF
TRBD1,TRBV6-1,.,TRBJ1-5,TGTGCCAGCTCGTGGGGACAGGTTAGCAATCAGCCCCAGCATTTT,CASSWGQVSNQPQHF
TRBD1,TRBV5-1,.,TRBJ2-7,TGCGCCAGCAGCTTGACAGGGGGCCTAGACGAGCAGTACTTC,CASSLTGGLDEQYF
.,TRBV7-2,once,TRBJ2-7,TGTGCCAGCAGCTTGGTCGGACGCTACGAGCAGTACTTC,CASSLVGRYEQYF
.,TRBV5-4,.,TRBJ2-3,TGTGCCAGCAGCTTGAGATTGGGGGCCACAGATACGCAGTATTTT,CASSLRLGATDTQYF
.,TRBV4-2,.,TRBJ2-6,TGTGCCAGCAGCCAAGAGGCGGCCAGGGCCAACGTCCTGACTTTC,CASSQEAARANVLTF
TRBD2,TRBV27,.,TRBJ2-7,TGTGCCAGCAGTTTCCTACTAGCGGGAGACTCCCTCGAGCAGTACTTC,CASSFLLAGDSLEQYF
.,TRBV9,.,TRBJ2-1,TGTGCCAGCAGCGTAGATTCCCGGTACAATGAGCAGTTCTTC,CASSVDSRYNEQFF
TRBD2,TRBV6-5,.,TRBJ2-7,TGTGCCAGTGCCCCTCTAGCGGGAGTCTCCTACGAGCAGTACTTC,CASAPLAGVSYEQYF
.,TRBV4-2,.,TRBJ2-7,TGTGCCAGCAGGGGGAGGGGGGACTTCGACTCCTACGAGCAGTACTTC,CASRGRGDFDSYEQYF
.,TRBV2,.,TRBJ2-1,TGTGCCAGCAGTGTGGAGTCCGGGGGAGACAATGAGCAGTTCTTC,CASSVESGGDNEQFF
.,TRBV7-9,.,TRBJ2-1,TGTGCCAGCAGCTTTGTTTCGAATGAGCAGTTCTTC,CASSFVSNEQFF
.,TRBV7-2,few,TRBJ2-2,TGTGCCAGCAGCTTGCAGGGAGCCGGGGAGCTGTTTTTT,CASSLQGAGELFF
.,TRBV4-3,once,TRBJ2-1,TGCGCCAGCAGCCAAGATATCCGTCTAGCCTCACCAAACAATGAGCAGTTCTTC,CASSQDIRLASPNNEQFF
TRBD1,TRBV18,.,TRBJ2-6,TGTGCCGGGGCTACAGGGGGCTTCTCCGGGGCCAACGTCCTGACTTTC,CAGATGGFSGANVLTF
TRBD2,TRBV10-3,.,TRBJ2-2,TGTGCCATCAGTGTGGGAAGCGGGAGGGCCCGGGCGAACACCGGGGAGCTGTTTTTT,CAISVGSGRARANTGELFF
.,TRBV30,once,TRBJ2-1,TGTGCCTGGATTGGCGGGAACTCCTACAATGAGCAGTTCTTC,CAWIGGNSYNEQFF
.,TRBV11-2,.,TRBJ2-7,TGTGCCAGCAGCTGGACAGCGAACAAGTACTTC,CASSWTANKYF
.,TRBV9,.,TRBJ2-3,TGTGCCAGCAGCCCCCGGGACGGAACCACAGATACGCAGTATTTT,CASSPRDGTTDTQYF
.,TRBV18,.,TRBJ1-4,TGTGCCAGCTCACCACGGGCAGGGTTGGATGAAAAACTGTTTTTT,CASSPRAGLDEKLFF